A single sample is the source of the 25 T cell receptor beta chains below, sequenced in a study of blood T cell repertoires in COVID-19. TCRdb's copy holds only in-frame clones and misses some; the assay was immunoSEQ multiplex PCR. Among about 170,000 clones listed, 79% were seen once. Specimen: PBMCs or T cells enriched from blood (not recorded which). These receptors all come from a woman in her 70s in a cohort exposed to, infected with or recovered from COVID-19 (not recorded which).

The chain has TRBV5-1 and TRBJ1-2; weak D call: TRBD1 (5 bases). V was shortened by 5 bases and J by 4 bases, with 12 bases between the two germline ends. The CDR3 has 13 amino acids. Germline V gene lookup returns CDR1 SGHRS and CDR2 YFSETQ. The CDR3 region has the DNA TGCGCCAGCAGTCCCCAGGGTAGCTATGGCTACACCTTC. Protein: CASSPQGSYGYTF.

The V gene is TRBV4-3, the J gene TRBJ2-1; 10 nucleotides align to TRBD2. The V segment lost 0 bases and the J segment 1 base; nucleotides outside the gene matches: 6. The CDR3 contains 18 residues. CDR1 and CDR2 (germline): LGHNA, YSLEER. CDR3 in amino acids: CASSQEGSGRLSYNEQFF. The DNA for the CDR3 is TGCGCCAGCAGCCAAGAAGGTAGCGGGAGGTTATCCTACAATGAGCAGTTCTTC.

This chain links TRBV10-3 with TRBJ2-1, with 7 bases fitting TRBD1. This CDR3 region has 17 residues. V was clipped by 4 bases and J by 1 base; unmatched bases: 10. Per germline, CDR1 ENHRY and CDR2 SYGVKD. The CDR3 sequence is CAISGQGSLGSYNEQFF. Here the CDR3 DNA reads TGTGCCATCAGTGGACAGGGAAGTTTAGGTTCCTACAATGAGCAGTTCTTC.

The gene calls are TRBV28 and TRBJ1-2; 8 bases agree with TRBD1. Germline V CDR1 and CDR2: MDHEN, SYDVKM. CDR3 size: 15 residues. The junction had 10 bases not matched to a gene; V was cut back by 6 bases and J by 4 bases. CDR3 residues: CASRPGQGGAYGYTF. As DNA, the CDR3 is TGTGCCAGCAGGCCTGGACAGGGAGGGGCCTATGGCTACACCTTC.

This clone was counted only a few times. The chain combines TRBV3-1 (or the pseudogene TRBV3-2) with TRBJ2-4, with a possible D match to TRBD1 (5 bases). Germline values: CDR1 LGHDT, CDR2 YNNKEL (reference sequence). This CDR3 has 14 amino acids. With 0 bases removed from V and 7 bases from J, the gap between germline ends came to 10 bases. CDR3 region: CASSQDIRVNIQYF. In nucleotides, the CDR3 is TGTGCCAGCAGCCAAGATATCAGGGTTAACATTCAGTACTTC.

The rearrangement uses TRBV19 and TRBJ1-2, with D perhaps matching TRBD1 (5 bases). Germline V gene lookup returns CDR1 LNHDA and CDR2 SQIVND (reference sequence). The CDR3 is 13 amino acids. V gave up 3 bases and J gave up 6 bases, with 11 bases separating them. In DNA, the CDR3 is TGTGCCAGTAGTATCATGGGGGAGGATGGCTACACCTTC. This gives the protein CASSIMGEDGYTF.

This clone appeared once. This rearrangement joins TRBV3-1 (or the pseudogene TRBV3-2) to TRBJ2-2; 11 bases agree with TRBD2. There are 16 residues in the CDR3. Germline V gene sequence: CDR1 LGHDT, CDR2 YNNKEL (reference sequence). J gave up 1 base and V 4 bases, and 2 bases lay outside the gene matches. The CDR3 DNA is TGTGCCAGCAGCCCCGGACTAGCGGGGAACACCGGGGAGCTGTTTTTT. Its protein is CASSPGLAGNTGELFF.

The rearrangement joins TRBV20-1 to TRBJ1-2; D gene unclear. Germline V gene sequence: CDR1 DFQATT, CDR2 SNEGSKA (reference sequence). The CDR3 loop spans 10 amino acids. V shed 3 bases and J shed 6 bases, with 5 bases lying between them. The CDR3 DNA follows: TGCAGTGCTAGTGCTAATGGCTACACCTTC. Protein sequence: CSASANGYTF.

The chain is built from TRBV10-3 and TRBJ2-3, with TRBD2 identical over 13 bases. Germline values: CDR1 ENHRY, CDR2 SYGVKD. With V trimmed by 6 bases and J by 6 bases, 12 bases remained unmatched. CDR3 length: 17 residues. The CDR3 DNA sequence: TGTGCCATCAGCCCGACGACTAGCGGGAGGCGGGGGGATACGCAGTATTTT. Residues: CAISPTTSGRRGDTQYF.

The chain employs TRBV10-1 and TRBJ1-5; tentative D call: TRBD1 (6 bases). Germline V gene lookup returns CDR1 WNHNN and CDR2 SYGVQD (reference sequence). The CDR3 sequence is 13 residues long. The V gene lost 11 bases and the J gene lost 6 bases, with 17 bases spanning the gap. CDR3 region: CAGWGWGLQPQHF. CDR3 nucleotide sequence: TGCGCCGGTTGGGGCTGGGGGCTTCAGCCCCAGCATTTT.

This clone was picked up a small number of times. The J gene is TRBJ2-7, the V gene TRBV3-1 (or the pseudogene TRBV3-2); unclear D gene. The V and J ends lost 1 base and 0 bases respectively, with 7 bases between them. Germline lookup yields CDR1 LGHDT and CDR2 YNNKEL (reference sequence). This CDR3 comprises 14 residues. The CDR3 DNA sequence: TGTGCCAGCAGCCAAGTACAGATCTCCTACGAGCAGTACTTC. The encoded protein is CASSQVQISYEQYF.

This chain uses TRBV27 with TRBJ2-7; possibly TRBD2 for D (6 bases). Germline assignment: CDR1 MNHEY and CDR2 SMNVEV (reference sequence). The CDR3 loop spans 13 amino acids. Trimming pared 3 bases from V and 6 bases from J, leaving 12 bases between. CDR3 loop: CASSFGTSFEQYF. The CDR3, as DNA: TGTGCCAGCAGTTTTGGGACTTCTTTCGAGCAGTACTTC.

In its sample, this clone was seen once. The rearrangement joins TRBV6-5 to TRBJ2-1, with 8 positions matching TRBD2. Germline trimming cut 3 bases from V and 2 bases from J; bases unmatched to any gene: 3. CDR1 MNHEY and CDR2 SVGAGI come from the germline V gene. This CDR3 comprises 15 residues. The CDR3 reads CASSYGLAAYNEQFF. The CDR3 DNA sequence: TGTGCCAGCAGTTATGGACTAGCTGCCTACAATGAGCAGTTCTTC.

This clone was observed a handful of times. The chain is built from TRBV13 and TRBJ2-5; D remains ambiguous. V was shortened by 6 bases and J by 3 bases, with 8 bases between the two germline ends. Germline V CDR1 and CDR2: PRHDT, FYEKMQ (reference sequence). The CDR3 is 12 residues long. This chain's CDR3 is CASSQKKETQYF. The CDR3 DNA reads TGTGCCAGCAGTCAGAAAAAAGAGACCCAGTACTTC. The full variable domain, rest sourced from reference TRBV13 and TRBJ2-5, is AAGVIQSPRHLIKEKRETATLKCYPIPRHDTVYWYQQGPGQDPQFLISFYEKMQSDKGSIPDRFSAQQFSDYHSELNMSSLELGDSALYFCASSQKKETQYFGPGTRLLVL.

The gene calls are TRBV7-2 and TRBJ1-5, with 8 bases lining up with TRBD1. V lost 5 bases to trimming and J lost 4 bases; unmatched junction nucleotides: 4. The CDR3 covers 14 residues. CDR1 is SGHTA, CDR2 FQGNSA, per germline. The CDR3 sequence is CASSDRDRNQPQHF. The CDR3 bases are TGTGCCAGCAGCGACCGGGACAGGAATCAGCCCCAGCATTTT. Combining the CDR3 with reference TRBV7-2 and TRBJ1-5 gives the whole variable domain GAGVSQSPSNKVTEKGKDVELRCDPISGHTALYWYRQSLGQGLEFLIYFQGNSAPDKSGLPSDRFSAERTGGSVSTLTIQRTQQEDSAVYLCASSDRDRNQPQHFGDGTRLSIL.

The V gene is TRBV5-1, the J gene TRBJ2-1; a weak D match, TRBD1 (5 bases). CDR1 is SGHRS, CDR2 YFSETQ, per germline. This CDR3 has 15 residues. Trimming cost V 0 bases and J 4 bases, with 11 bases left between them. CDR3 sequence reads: CASSLAGNGYNEQFF. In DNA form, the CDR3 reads TGCGCCAGCAGCTTGGCAGGGAACGGGTACAATGAGCAGTTCTTC.

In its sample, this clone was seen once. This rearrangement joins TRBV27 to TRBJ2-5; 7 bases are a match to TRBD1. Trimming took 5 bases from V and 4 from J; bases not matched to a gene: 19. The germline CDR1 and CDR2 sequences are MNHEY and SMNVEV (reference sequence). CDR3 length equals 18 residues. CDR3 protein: CASSPRGRGREKGETQYF. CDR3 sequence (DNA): TGTGCCAGCAGTCCCCGCGGAAGGGGGCGCGAGAAAGGAGAGACCCAGTACTTC.

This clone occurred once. The DNA for the CDR3 is TGTGCCAGCAGTTTAGTATCTGGGGCCAACGTCCTGACTTTC. Protein: CASSLVSGANVLTF. This chain uses TRBV28 with TRBJ2-6, with unresolved D. The germline V gene encodes CDR1 MDHEN and CDR2 SYDVKM. The germline V and J ends were trimmed by 2 bases and 1 base, with 3 bases remaining between them. The CDR3 is 14 residues long.

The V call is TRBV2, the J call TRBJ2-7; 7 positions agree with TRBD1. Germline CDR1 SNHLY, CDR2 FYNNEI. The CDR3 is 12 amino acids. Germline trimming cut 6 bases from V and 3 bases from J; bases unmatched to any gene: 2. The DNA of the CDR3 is TGTGCCAGCAGGGCAGGGGGCTACGAGCAGTACTTC. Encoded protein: CASRAGGYEQYF.

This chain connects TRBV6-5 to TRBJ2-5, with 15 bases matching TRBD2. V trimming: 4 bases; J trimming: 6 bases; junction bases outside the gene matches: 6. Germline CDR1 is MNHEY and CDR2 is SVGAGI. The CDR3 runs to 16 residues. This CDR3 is CASSFRTSGRAKTQYF. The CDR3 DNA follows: TGTGCCAGCAGTTTCCGGACTAGCGGGAGGGCTAAGACCCAGTACTTC.

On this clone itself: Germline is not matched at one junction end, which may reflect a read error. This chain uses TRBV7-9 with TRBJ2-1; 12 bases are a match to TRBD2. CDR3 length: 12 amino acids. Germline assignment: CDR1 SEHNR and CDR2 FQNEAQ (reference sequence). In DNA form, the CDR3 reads TGTGCCAGCAGCCTACAGACTAGCGGGAGAGTCTTC. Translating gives CASSLQTSGRVF.

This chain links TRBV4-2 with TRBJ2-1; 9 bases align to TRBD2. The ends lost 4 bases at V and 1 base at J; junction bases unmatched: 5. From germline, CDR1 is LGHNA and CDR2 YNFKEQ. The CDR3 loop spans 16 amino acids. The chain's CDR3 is CASSPHSGRSYNEQFF. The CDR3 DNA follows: TGTGCCAGCAGCCCCCATAGCGGGAGATCCTACAATGAGCAGTTCTTC.

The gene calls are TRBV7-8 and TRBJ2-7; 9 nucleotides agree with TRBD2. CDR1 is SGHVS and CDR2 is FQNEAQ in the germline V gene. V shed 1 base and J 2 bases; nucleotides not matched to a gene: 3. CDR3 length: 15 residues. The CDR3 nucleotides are TGTGCCAGCAGCTTAGTGGCGGGAGGGCCCTACGAGCAGTACTTC. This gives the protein CASSLVAGGPYEQYF.

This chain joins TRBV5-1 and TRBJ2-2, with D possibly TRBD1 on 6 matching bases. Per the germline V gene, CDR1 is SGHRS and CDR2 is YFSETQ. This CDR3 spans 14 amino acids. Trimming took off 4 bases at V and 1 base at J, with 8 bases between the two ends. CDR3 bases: TGCGCCAGCAGCCAGGGACAGAACACCGGGGAGCTGTTTTTT. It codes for CASSQGQNTGELFF.

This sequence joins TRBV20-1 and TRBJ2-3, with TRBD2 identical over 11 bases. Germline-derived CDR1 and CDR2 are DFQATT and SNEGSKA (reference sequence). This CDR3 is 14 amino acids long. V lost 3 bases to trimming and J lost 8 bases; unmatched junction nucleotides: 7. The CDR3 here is CSASGLAGGGTQYF. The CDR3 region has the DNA TGCAGTGCTAGTGGCCTAGCGGGAGGAGGTACGCAGTATTTT.